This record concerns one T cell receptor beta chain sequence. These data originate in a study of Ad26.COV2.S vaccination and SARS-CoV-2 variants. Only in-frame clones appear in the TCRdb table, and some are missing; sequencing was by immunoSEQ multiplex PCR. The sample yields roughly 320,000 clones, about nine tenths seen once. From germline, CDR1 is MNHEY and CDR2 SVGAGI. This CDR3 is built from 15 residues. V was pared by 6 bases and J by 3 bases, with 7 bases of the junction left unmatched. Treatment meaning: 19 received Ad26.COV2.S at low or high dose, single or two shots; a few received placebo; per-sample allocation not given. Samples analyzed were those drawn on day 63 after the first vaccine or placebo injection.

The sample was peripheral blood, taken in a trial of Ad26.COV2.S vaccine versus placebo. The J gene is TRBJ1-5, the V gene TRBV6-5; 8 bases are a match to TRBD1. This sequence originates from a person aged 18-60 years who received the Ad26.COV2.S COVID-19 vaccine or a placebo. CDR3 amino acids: CASRGDRSNNQPQHF. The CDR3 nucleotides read TGTGCCAGCAGGGGGGACAGGTCGAACAATCAGCCCCAGCATTTT.